This is a list of T cell receptor beta chains from one sample in a study of cytomegalovirus exposure and HLA in healthy donors. Assay: immunoSEQ multiplex PCR; the TCRdb copy retains only in-frame clones and omits some. The sample lists roughly 100,000 clones; approximately 75% were seen once. Sequenced material: PBMCs. The receptors derive from a middle-aged woman in good health and CMV-seronegative. Both conserved end residues are part of each CDR3. The order of the fields is V gene, D gene, clone size, J gene, CDR3 DNA, CDR3 protein. A D gene is named only where the DNA matches it firmly. For some rows the clone size is stated as once, few or many, or as a class when expanded; others skip it.

>TRBV4-1|TRBD2|few|TRBJ2-7
TGCGCCAGCGCCGGACTAGCGGATCCCTACTACGAGCAGTACTTC
CASAGLADPYYEQYF
>TRBV28|.|once|TRBJ2-1
TGTGCCAGCAGAAGGAGTCTCGCTAACAATGAGCAGTTCTTC
CASRRSLANNEQFF
>TRBV9|TRBD2|.|TRBJ2-5
TGTGCCAGCAGCCCCCGCATTGGGGGGGTGGGTAGGGGCGAGACCCAGTACTTC
CASSPRIGGVGRGETQYF
>TRBV9|TRBD2|.|TRBJ2-5
TGTGCCAGCAGCACACTAGCGGGGAACCAAGAGACCCAGTACTTC
CASSTLAGNQETQYF
>TRBV7-2|TRBD1|.|TRBJ1-3
TGTGCCAGCAGCTTGGGACAGGGACAGATCTCTGGAAACACCATATATTTT
CASSLGQGQISGNTIYF
>TRBV5-5|.|.|TRBJ2-7
TGTGCCAGCAGCTTGGGAGCAGGGGCAACCTACGAGCAGTACTTC
CASSLGAGATYEQYF
>TRBV6-5|.|.|TRBJ2-7
TGTGCCAGCAGCCAGCTCCGGGACGAGCAGTACTTC
CASSQLRDEQYF
>TRBV14|.|.|TRBJ1-1
TGTGCCAGATGGGCAGGTAAGACTGAAGCTTTCTTT
CARWAGKTEAFF
>TRBV4-1|TRBD1|.|TRBJ1-1
TGCGCCAGCAGCCAAGATTTGGACAGGGGGCGCACTATGAACACTGAAGCTTTCTTT
CASSQDLDRGRTMNTEAFF
>TRBV5-1|TRBD1|.|TRBJ2-5
TGCGCCAGCAGGGGGACAGACTTCCAAGAGACCCAGTACTTC
CASRGTDFQETQYF
>TRBV6-1|TRBD1|.|TRBJ2-2
TGTGCCAGCACCGTTACAGGGGACACCGGGGAGCTGTTTTTT
CASTVTGDTGELFF
>TRBV5-1|TRBD1|.|TRBJ2-7
TGCGCCAGCAGCTGGGGGACAGGCGGATCCTACGAGCAGTACTTC
CASSWGTGGSYEQYF
>TRBV13|TRBD2|few|TRBJ2-1
TGTGCCAGCAGCTTAGGCCTAGCGGGGTTCTACAATGAGCAGTTCTTC
CASSLGLAGFYNEQFF
>TRBV5-1|.|.|TRBJ2-3
TGCGCCAGCAGCTTGGACTTGTACGGGGCAGATACGCAGTATTTT
CASSLDLYGADTQYF
>TRBV6-5|TRBD2|.|TRBJ2-5
TGTGCCAGCAGCGAAAGGGAGGGAGAGACCCAGTACTTC
CASSEREGETQYF
>TRBV29-1|.|few|TRBJ1-2
TGCAGCGTTGAAGATCGTCTAGGACCGCGGGAAGGTGGCTACACCTTC
CSVEDRLGPREGGYTF
>TRBV7-3|.|.|TRBJ1-1
TGTGCCAGCAGCTTACAGGGGAACACTGAAGCTTTCTTT
CASSLQGNTEAFF
>TRBV18|.|.|TRBJ2-4
TGTGCCAGCTCACCTACGGAGGTTGGAAACATTCAGTACTTC
CASSPTEVGNIQYF
>TRBV19|.|.|TRBJ1-4
TGTGCCAGTAGTATCAGGCAGGATGAAAAACTGTTTTTT
CASSIRQDEKLFF
>TRBV21-1|.|.|TRBJ1-1
.
CASSFGEGIGDTEAFF
>TRBV7-2|TRBD2|few|TRBJ2-3
TGTGCCAGCAGCTCCGGACTAGCGGGGACAGATACGCAGTATTTT
CASSSGLAGTDTQYF
>TRBV10-1|.|.|TRBJ2-2
TGCGCCAGCAGTTACGGGACTGACACCGGGGAGCTGTTTTTT
CASSYGTDTGELFF
>TRBV18|TRBD2|.|TRBJ2-7
TGTGCCAGCTCACCACCGTCCCGGGGGGGCGACGAGCAGTACTTC
CASSPPSRGGDEQYF
>TRBV4-1|TRBD1|.|TRBJ1-3
TGCGCCAGCAGCCTAAAGACAGGGCTAAGTGGAAACACCATATATTTT
CASSLKTGLSGNTIYF
>TRBV20-1|.|.|TRBJ2-7
TGCAGTGCCGAGGCCGCCTACGAGCAGTACTTC
CSAEAAYEQYF
>TRBV19|.|few|TRBJ2-1
TGTGCCAGTACCTCGGCAGGTTACAATGAGCAGTTCTTC
CASTSAGYNEQFF
>TRBV28|TRBD1|.|TRBJ1-2
TGTGCCAGCAGCTCGGGACAGATCTATGGCTACACCTTC
CASSSGQIYGYTF
>TRBV27|TRBD2|.|TRBJ2-2
TGTGCCAGCAGTTTAGGGACTAGCGGGAGGCCAAGGAACACCGGGGAGCTGTTTTTT
CASSLGTSGRPRNTGELFF
>TRBV7-9|TRBD1|.|TRBJ1-1
TGTGCCAGCAGCTTAGTTGACAGGGCACCAGACGCTTTCTTT
CASSLVDRAPDAFF
>TRBV6-4|TRBD2|.|TRBJ2-5
TGTGCCAGCAGTGACAGCCTAGCGGGGGAAGAGACCCAGTACTTC
CASSDSLAGEETQYF
>TRBV4-2|TRBD2|.|TRBJ2-7
TGTGCCAGCAGCCAAGAGAGCGGGGGGCTATACGAGCAGTACTTC
CASSQESGGLYEQYF
>TRBV30|TRBD1|.|TRBJ2-7
TGTGCCTGGAGTGTGGACAGGGGGACCGAGCAGTACTTC
CAWSVDRGTEQYF
>TRBV7-8|.|.|TRBJ2-3
TGTGCCAGCAGCTTTTTCTGGGTGACCCTACAGGAGACAATGGCAGATACGCAGTATTTT
CASSFFWVTLQETMADTQYF
>TRBV6-6|.|.|TRBJ1-2
TGTGCCAGCAGTCTAACAGTTAACTATGGCTACACCTTC
CASSLTVNYGYTF
>TRBV7-7|TRBD2|.|TRBJ2-1
TGTGCTAGCAGTCCAGCACTAGCGGGAGGGCTTGGTGAGCAGTTCTTC
CASSPALAGGLGEQFF
>TRBV7-9|TRBD1|.|TRBJ2-7
TGTGCCAGCAGCCTCCGGGACAGGGTTGGCTACGAGCAGTACTTC
CASSLRDRVGYEQYF
>TRBV5-4|.|.|TRBJ2-5
TGTGCCAGCAGCTCTGGTTACGTGTGGAGGTCCGAAGGGCAAGAGACCCAGTACTTC
CASSSGYVWRSEGQETQYF
>TRBV9|TRBD1|.|TRBJ2-2
TGTGCCAGCAGCGTAGGGACAGGCACCGGGGAGCTGTTTTTT
CASSVGTGTGELFF
>TRBV27|TRBD1|.|TRBJ2-7
TGTGCCAGCGGGAGACAGGGCTTCTACGAGCAGTACTTC
CASGRQGFYEQYF
>TRBV11-2|.|.|TRBJ1-1
TGTGCCAGCAGCTTAGGCAACGACAGAGTGAACACTGAAGCTTTCTTT
CASSLGNDRVNTEAFF
>TRBV9|TRBD2|.|TRBJ2-7
TGTGCCAGCAGCGCGACTAGCGGGAGCTCCTACGAGCAGTACTTC
CASSATSGSSYEQYF
>TRBV9|.|.|TRBJ2-6
TGTGCCAGCAGCGTCGGGGGGCGCGTCCCCCCTGGGGCCAACGTCCTGACTTTC
CASSVGGRVPPGANVLTF
>TRBV25-1|.|.|TRBJ1-1
TGTGCCAGCAGAATCCCCCGGGACTGCCCCATGAACACTGAAGCTTTCTTT
CASRIPRDCPMNTEAFF
>TRBV7-9|TRBD2|few|TRBJ2-1
TGTGCCAGCAGCTTAGCGGGTAGCGGGAGGCCCCTGATCTTC
CASSLAGSGRPLIF
>TRBV27|.|.|TRBJ1-1
TGTGCCGCAGGGAGGGTGAACACTGAAGCTTTCTTT
CAAGRVNTEAFF
>TRBV6-1|.|.|TRBJ1-3
TGTGCCAGCAGTGACAGTGTCGGCGGGGGAAACACCATATATTTT
CASSDSVGGGNTIYF
>TRBV27|.|.|TRBJ2-1
TGTGCCAGCTGGGTAGGAACAGGGATCAATGAGCAGTTCTTC
CASWVGTGINEQFF
>TRBV2|.|.|TRBJ2-3
TGTGCCAGCAAGGGGCGAAGGGATACGCAGTATTTT
CASKGRRDTQYF
>TRBV2|TRBD1|.|TRBJ2-2
TGTGCCAGCAGAGAACAGGGGGCGAACACCGGGGAGCTGTTTTTT
CASREQGANTGELFF
>TRBV25-1|.|.|TRBJ1-6
TGTGCCAGCAGTGAACGAAAGGAGGGGTACGAATCACCCCTCCACTTT
CASSERKEGYESPLHF
>TRBV18|.|.|TRBJ1-2
TGTGCCAGCTCACCAAATCAGGGGACGCCCGGCTACACCTTC
CASSPNQGTPGYTF
>TRBV6-5|.|.|TRBJ2-5
TGTGCCAGCTCCCCGGGCCAAGAGACCCAGTACTTC
CASSPGQETQYF
>TRBV7-9|TRBD1|few|TRBJ1-2
TGTGCCAGCAGCTTGGGAGGACAGGGCCCCTATGGCTACACCTTC
CASSLGGQGPYGYTF
>TRBV11-3|.|.|TRBJ2-5
TGTGCCAGCAGCTTTGCGAGAGGGGAGACCCAGTACTTC
CASSFARGETQYF
>TRBV7-9|TRBD1|.|TRBJ2-5
TGTGCCAGCAGCCGCCGTACAGGGGGCGGAGAGACCCAGTACTTC
CASSRRTGGGETQYF
>TRBV7-2|.|.|TRBJ2-1
TGTGCCAGCAGCCCTATTGCGGCGGCAGGGGAGAAGTTCTTC
CASSPIAAAGEKFF
>TRBV5-4|TRBD2|.|TRBJ2-2
TGTGCCAGCAGCTTCATCCCGGGGGGTTTGAACACCGGGGAGCTGTTTTTT
CASSFIPGGLNTGELFF
>TRBV6-5|TRBD2|.|TRBJ2-1
TGTGCCAGCCAACGATTAGCGGGCAATGAGCAGTTCTTC
CASQRLAGNEQFF
>TRBV15|TRBD1|.|TRBJ2-5
TGTGCCACCAGCAGAGAACTAACAGGGGGAGAGACCCAGTACTTC
CATSRELTGGETQYF
>TRBV19|.|.|TRBJ2-2
TGTGCCAGTAGTTCAGCTACAGGAGTGGGCGGGGAGCTGTTTTTT
CASSSATGVGGELFF